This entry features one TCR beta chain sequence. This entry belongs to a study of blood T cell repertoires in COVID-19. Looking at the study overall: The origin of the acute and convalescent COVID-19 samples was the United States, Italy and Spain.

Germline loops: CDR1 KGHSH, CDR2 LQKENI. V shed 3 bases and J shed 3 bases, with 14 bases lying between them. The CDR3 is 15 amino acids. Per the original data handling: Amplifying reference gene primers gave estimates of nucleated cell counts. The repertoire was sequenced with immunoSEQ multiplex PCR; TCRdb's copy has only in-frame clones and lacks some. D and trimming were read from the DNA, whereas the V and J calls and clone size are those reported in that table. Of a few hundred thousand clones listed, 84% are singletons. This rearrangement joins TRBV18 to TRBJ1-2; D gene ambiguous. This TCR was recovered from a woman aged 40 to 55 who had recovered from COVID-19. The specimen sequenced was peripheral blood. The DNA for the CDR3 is TGTGCCAGCTCACCCGGGAGAAGCTCACACTATGGCTACACCTTC. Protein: CASSPGRSSHYGYTF.